This T cell receptor beta chain was obtained from a study of T-cell reconstitution after alpha-beta-depleted transplantation in children. This clonotype has more than one count but fewer than ten. As yet, its antigen is unknown. Study findings and constraints: Surviving recipient T cells and thymic progenitors underlay high day-60 TCRbeta diversity in some patients. Fresh T-cell production supplied most of the T-cell counts and diversity seen one year after transplant.

V lost 2 bases and J lost 0; bases outside the gene matches: 7. Germline V gives CDR1 KGHDR, CDR2 SFDVKD. The CDR3 totals 19 residues. Preparation of the TCRbeta library used unique molecular identifiers. TCRdb re-derived calls from the PCR reads in MiXCR, one entry per CDR3 protein. There are under 450,000 distinct CDR3 sequences in the sample; 16% occur only once, and under 30% lies in the top ten. This TCR derives from a boy in the first two years of life who had a stem cell transplant for Wiskott-Aldrich syndrome, so the T cells may come from the graft donor. Here the sequenced sample was PBMCs, mostly from graft donor cells, taken 360 days after TCRalphabeta/CD19-depleted stem cell transplant. The chain links TRBV24-1 to TRBJ2-1; 12 positions match TRBD2. The CDR3 DNA reads as TGTGCCACCAGTGATTCTAGCGGGAGGGCCAGTAACTCCTACAATGAGCAGTTCTTC. Protein: CATSDSSGRASNSYNEQFF.